One sample yielded the 5 T cell receptor beta chains listed below, sequenced in a study of technical replicates of blood from a few donors. Profiling relied on immunoSEQ multiplex PCR, and the TCRdb table lists in-frame clones only, not all of them. Of under 100,000 clones listed, just under 95% are singletons. The sample taken for sequencing was T cells isolated from PBMCs. The receptors come from a human donor in good health.

This clone was detected once. V is TRBV5-8 and J is TRBJ1-5; D ambiguous. Trimming removed 0 bases at V and 1 base at J, with 17 bases between. The CDR3 is 18 residues long. Germline CDR1 and CDR2: SGHTS and YDEGEE. The CDR3 loop is CASSLGAKTVYSNQPQHF. CDR3 in DNA: TGTGCCAGCAGCTTGGGGGCGAAGACGGTCTACAGCAATCAGCCCCAGCATTTT.

The chain links TRBV7-9 to TRBJ2-1; 11 bases match TRBD2. This CDR3 has 15 amino acids. With 5 bases clipped from V and 4 bases from J, the junction kept 4 bases outside the gene matches. The germline CDR1 and CDR2 sequences are SEHNR and FQNEAQ (reference sequence). The CDR3, as DNA: TGTGCCAGCAGCCGCGGGACTAGCGGATACAATGAGCAGTTCTTC. This translates into CASSRGTSGYNEQFF.

V usage is TRBV2 and J usage is TRBJ2-7; D possibly corresponds to TRBD2 (6 bases). V shed 5 bases and J shed 4 bases, with 15 bases lying between them. This CDR3 contains 14 residues. Per germline, CDR1 SNHLY and CDR2 FYNNEI. CDR3 residues: CASSPGSAKYEQYF. CDR3 nucleotides: TGTGCCAGCAGTCCCGGGAGTGCTAAATACGAGCAGTACTTC.

This chain uses TRBV7-9 with TRBJ2-2, with TRBD1 identical over 9 bases. Germline V gene data show CDR1 as SEHNR and CDR2 as FQNEAQ (reference sequence). V lost 5 bases, J lost 3 bases, and 7 bases stayed unmatched. The CDR3 has 16 amino acids. DNA of the CDR3: TGTGCCAGCAGCCCTAGGGACAGGGCGGACACCGGGGAGCTGTTTTTT. Translation: CASSPRDRADTGELFF.

This chain connects TRBV5-4 to TRBJ2-7; 11 bases are a match to TRBD1. After removal of 3 bases from V and 5 bases from J, the junction contained 7 bases not matched to a gene. The CDR3 sequence is 15 residues long. CDR1 and CDR2 (germline): SGHNT, YYREEE (reference sequence). DNA of the CDR3: TGTGCCAGCAGCTCAGGACAGGGGGCGCTCAACGAGCAGTACTTC. Amino acids: CASSSGQGALNEQYF.